This TCR beta chain was sequenced for a study of tumor-infiltrating lymphocytes in primary liver carcinoma. Without any cell sorting, about 19-31 mg of bulk tissue yielded co-extracted RNA and DNA. V lost 6 bases and J lost 6, with 15 bases in between. The CDR3 extends over 13 amino acids. Per the germline V gene, CDR1 is SQVTM and CDR2 is ANQGSEA. Notes on this clonotype: A much larger clone lies one base from this, so it may be a read error.

The authors made TCR beta cDNA from 500 ng total RNA with a constant-region primer. Sequencing libraries for TCR beta derived from three nested multiplex PCR rounds that used slightly modified ARM-PCR. TRBV1-TRBV30 forward primers paired with a C-beta reverse primer were used in the first two PCR rounds, which ran approximately 10 cycles each. TCRdb re-called the multiplex PCR reads through MiXCR, storing one row per CDR3 protein. This repertoire shows 100,000 to 150,000 distinct CDR3 sequences, around 62% found once; its top ten account for around 9.7%. Input material: liver tumor tissue from sampling region 1. Specified subset: tumor region T1, superior pole. The V gene is TRBV29-1, the J gene TRBJ2-1, with D possibly being TRBD1 (6 bases). The TCR was taken from a woman aged 60-75 years with primary liver carcinoma and hepatitis B virus infection. The CDR3 nucleotides are TGCAGCGTGGCCGGACAGAGGGTCAATGAGCAGTTCTTC. Translated, it gives CSVAGQRVNEQFF.